Included here is one T cell receptor (beta chain) sequence, with context. No antigen is known for it. Before sequencing took place, the ViraFEST assay used viral peptide pools to expand antigen-specific CD4+ T cells. Cultured cells yielded isolated CD4+ T cells after 10 days. A PCR test confirmed that the person had SARS-CoV-2 infection between March and December 2020. This entry belongs to a study of vaccination effects on CD4 cells after COVID-19. Overall study context: Two convalescent patients each provided a sample, at 16 days and at one week before vaccination.

Germline CDR1 reads MRHNA; CDR2 reads SNTAGT. The ends were cut back, 4 bases at V and 13 bases at J, with 20 bases in the middle. The CDR3 is 14 amino acids. The data were produced by immunoSEQ multiplex PCR, yet TCRdb's version contains in-frame clones alone and is incomplete. The sample has around 49,000 clones, around 79% seen once. V gene TRBV6-4 combines with J gene TRBJ1-5; possibly TRBD1 for D (5 bases). The input for sequencing was CD4+ T cells from PBMCs cultured with a peptide pool, taken before COVID-19 vaccination. This TCR derives from a human donor who had a prior SARS-CoV-2 infection. CDR3 in DNA: TGTGCCAGCAGTGCCCGGGACCGCGCCCGGCTACAGCATTTT. This translates into CASSARDRARLQHF.